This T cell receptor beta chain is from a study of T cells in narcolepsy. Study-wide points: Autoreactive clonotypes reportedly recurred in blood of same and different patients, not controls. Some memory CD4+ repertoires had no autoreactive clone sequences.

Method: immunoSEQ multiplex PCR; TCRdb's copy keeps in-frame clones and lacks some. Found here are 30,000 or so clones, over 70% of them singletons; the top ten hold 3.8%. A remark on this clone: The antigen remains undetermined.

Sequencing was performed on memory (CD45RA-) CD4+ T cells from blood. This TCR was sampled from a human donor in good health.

The CDR3 nucleotides are TGTGCCAGCAGTGAGGGGGGAAACGATCAGCCCCAGCATTTT. Its protein is CASSEGGNDQPQHF. This chain connects TRBV6-1 to TRBJ1-5, with D maybe TRBD1 (5 bases). The germline V gene has CDR1 MNHNS and CDR2 SASEGT. The V and J ends lost 3 bases and 5 bases respectively, with 11 bases between them. The CDR3 runs 14 residues.